The 6 T cell receptor beta chains in this list originate from one sample, sequenced in a study of CD8 T cells in Susac syndrome. Random hexamers were used to reverse transcribe roughly 0.45 to 1 ug of RNA. TCRdb called the immunoSEQ multiplex PCR reads again in MiXCR, with one record for every CDR3 protein. The data hold approximately 280,000 distinct CDR3 sequences, with about 85% observed a single time. What was sequenced was CD8+ T cells from PBMCs. The receptors shown here come from a human donor with multiple sclerosis.

Only a few counts were recorded for this clonotype. The CDR3 loop reads CASTLLDGVGDTQYF. The CDR3 coding sequence is TGTGCCAGCACCTTACTGGATGGGGTGGGAGATACGCAGTATTTT. The chain recombines TRBV5-6 with TRBJ2-3, with D hard to call. From germline, CDR1 is SGHDT and CDR2 YYEEEE. The germline V and J ends were trimmed by 6 bases and 5 bases, with 19 bases remaining between them. The CDR3 extends over 15 amino acids.

This chain links TRBV28 with TRBJ2-2, with D possibly being TRBD1 (6 bases). The V and J ends lost 6 bases and 3 bases respectively, with 11 bases between them. The germline CDR1 and CDR2 sequences are MDHEN and SYDVKM. There are 14 residues in the CDR3. Here the CDR3 reads CASRPTGYTGELFF. Written as DNA, the CDR3 is TGTGCCAGCAGGCCCACAGGGTACACCGGGGAGCTGTTTTTT.

The chain couples TRBV7-3 to TRBJ2-1; a weak D match, TRBD1 (5 bases). Germline values: CDR1 SGHTA, CDR2 FQGTGA. Between the trimmed V and J ends, which lost 2 bases and 7 bases, there was a span of 15 bases. The CDR3 runs to 15 residues. Here the CDR3 DNA reads TGTGCCAGCAGCTTAGGAACTGGGGCGCTAAATGAGCAGTTCTTC. Its translation is CASSLGTGALNEQFF.

The chain couples TRBV6-1 to TRBJ1-5; 10 positions match TRBD1. Germline V lookup: CDR1 MNHNS, CDR2 SASEGT. V shed 1 base, J shed 4 bases, and the junction held 4 bases outside the gene matches. CDR3 size: 16 residues. The CDR3: CASSEGQGAWNQPQHF. CDR3 coding DNA: TGTGCCAGCAGTGAAGGACAGGGGGCTTGGAATCAGCCCCAGCATTTT.

V and J are TRBV29-1 and TRBJ2-6, with D perhaps matching TRBD1 (5 bases). The CDR3 runs 18 residues. With 0 bases removed from V and 2 bases from J, the gap between germline ends came to 17 bases. Germline V gives CDR1 SQVTM, CDR2 ANQGSEA. CDR3 sequence reads: CSVEDVLPGRAGANVLTF. In nucleotides, the CDR3 is TGCAGCGTTGAAGATGTCCTGCCCGGCAGGGCTGGGGCCAACGTCCTGACTTTC. Based on the CDR3 plus reference TRBV29-1 and TRBJ2-6, the full variable domain is SAVISQKPSRDICQRGTSLTIQCQVDSQVTMMFWYRQQPGQSLTLIATANQGSEATYESGFVIDKFPISRPNLTFSTLTVSNMSPEDSSIYLCSVEDVLPGRAGANVLTFGAGSRLTVL.

The chain has TRBV30 and TRBJ1-1; 10 bases match TRBD1. Trimming took 1 base from V and 6 from J; bases not matched to a gene: 2. The CDR3 extends over 13 amino acids. CDR1 is GTSNPN and CDR2 is SVGIG in the germline V gene (reference sequence). This chain's CDR3 is CAWSGDRGPEAFF. CDR3 coding DNA: TGTGCCTGGAGTGGTGACAGGGGGCCTGAAGCTTTCTTT.